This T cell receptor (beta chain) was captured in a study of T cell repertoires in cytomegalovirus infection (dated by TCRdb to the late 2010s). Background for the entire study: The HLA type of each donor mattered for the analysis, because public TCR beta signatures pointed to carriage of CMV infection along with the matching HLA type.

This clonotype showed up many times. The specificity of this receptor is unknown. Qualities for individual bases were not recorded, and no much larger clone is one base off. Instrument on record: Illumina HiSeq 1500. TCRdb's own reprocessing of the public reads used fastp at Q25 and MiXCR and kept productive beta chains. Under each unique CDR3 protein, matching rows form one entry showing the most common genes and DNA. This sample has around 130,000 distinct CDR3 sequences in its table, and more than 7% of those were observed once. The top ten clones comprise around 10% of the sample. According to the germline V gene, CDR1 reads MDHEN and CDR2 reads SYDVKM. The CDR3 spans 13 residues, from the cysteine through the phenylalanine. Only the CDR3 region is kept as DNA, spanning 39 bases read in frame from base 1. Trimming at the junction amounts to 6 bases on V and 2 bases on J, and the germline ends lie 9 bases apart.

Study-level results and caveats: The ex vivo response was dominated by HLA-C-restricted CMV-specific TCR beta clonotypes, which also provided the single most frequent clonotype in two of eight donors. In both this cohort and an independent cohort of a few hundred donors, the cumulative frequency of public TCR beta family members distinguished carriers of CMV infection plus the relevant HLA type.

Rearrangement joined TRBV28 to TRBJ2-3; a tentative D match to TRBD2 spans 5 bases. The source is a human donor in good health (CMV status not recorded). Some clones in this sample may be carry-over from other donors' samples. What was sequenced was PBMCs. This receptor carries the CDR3 CASSRGITDTQYF. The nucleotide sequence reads TGTGCCAGCAGCCGAGGGATCACAGATACGCAGTATTTT.